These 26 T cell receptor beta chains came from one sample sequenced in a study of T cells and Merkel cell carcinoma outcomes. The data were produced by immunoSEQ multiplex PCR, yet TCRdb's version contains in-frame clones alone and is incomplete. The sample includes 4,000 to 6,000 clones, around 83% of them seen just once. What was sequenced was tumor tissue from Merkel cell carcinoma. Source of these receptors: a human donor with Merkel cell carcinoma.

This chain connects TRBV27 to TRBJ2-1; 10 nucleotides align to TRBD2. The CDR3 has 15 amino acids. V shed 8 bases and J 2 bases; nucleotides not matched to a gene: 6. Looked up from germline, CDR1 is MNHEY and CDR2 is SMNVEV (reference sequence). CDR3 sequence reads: CASGYSGRTYNEQFF. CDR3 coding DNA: TGTGCCAGCGGCTATAGCGGGAGGACCTACAATGAGCAGTTCTTC.

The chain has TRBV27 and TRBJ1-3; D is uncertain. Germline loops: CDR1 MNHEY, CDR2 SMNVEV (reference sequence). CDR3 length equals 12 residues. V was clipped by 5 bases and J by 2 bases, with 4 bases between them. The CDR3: CASSPPGNTIYF. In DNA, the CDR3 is TGTGCCAGCAGTCCCCCTGGAAACACCATATATTTT.

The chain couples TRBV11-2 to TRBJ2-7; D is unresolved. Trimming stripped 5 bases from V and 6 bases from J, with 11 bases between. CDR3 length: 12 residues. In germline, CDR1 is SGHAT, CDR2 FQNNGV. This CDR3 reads CASSLATPEQYF. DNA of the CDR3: TGTGCCAGCAGCCTTGCGACCCCCGAGCAGTACTTC.

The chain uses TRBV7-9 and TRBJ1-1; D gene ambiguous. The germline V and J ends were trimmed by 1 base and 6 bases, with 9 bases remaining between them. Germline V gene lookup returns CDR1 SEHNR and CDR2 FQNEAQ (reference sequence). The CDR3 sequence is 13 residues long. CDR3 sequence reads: CASSLEATSEAFF. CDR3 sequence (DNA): TGTGCCAGCAGCTTAGAGGCGACCTCTGAAGCTTTCTTT.

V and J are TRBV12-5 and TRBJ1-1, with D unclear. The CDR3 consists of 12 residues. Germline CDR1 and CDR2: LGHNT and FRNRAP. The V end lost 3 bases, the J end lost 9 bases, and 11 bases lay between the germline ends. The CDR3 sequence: CASGFGTNQAFF. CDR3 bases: TGTGCTAGTGGTTTTGGCACCAATCAAGCTTTCTTT.

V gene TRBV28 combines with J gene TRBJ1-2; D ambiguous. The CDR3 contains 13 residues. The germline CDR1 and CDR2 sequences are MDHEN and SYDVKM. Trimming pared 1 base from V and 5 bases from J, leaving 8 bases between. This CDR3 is CASSLLGGYGYTF. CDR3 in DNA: TGTGCCAGCAGTTTATTGGGCGGATATGGCTACACCTTC.

The CDR3 protein is CASSAGLLEADTQYF. For the CDR3, the DNA is TGTGCCAGCAGCGCTGGACTCCTAGAGGCAGATACGCAGTATTTT. V usage is TRBV13 and J usage is TRBJ2-3, with D possibly TRBD2 on 5 matching bases. This CDR3 has 15 amino acids. The germline V and J ends were trimmed by 5 bases and 4 bases, with 16 bases remaining between them. CDR1 is PRHDT, CDR2 FYEKMQ, per germline (reference sequence).

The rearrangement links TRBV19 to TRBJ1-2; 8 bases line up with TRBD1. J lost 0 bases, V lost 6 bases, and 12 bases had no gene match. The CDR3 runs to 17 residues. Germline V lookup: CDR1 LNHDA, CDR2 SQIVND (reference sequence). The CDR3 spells CASRPPTGATSNYGYTF. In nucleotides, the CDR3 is TGTGCCAGTAGGCCTCCGACAGGGGCTACCTCTAACTATGGCTACACCTTC.

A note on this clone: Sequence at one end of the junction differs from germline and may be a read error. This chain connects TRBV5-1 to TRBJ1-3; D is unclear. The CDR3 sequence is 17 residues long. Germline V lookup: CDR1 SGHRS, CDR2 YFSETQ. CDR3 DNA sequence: TGCGCCAACAGCTTGGTAGACACCCGACTAACAGGAAACACCATATATTTT. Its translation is CANSLVDTRLTGNTIYF. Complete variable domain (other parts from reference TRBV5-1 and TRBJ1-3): KAGVTQTPRYLIKTRGQQVTLSCSPISGHRSVSWYQQTPGQGLQFLFEYFSETQRNKGNFPGRFSGRQFSNSRSEMNVSTLELGDSALYLCANSLVDTRLTGNTIYFGEGSWLTVV.

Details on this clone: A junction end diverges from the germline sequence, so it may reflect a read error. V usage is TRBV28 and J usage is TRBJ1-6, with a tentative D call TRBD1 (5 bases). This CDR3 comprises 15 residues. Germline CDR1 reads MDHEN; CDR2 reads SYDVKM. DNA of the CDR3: TGTGCCAGCATAAACAGGCTCTCCTATAATTCATCCCTCCACTTT. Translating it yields CASINRLSYNSSLHF.

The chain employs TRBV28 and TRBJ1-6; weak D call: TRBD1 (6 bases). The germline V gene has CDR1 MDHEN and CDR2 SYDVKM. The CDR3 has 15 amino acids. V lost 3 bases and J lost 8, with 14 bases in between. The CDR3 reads CASSFSGGADSPLHF. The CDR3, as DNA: TGTGCCAGCAGTTTTTCCGGGGGCGCGGATTCACCCCTCCACTTT.

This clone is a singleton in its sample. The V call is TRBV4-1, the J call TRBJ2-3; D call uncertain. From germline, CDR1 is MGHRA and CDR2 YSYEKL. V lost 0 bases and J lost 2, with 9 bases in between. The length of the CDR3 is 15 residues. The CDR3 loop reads CASSQEIRITDTQYF. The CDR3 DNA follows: TGCGCCAGCAGCCAAGAGATCCGGATCACAGATACGCAGTATTTT.

CDR3 amino acids: CASSLAGGDYGYTF. The CDR3 DNA is TGCGCCAGCAGCTTGGCCGGAGGAGACTATGGCTACACCTTC. The chain employs TRBV5-1 and TRBJ1-2; D unresolved. The CDR3 is made up of 14 amino acids. Germline CDR1 reads SGHRS; CDR2 reads YFSETQ. With 0 bases removed from V and 3 bases from J, the gap between germline ends came to 9 bases.

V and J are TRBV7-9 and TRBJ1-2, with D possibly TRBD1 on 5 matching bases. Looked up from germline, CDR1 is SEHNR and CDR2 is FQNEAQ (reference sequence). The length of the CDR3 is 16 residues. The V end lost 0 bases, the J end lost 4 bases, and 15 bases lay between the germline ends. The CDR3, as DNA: TGTGCCAGCAGCTTAGCCCGGCAGGGACCCATCTATGGCTACACCTTC. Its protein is CASSLARQGPIYGYTF.

CDR3 DNA sequence: TGCGCCAGCAGCATTACCCAAGAGACCCAGTACTTC. It translates to CASSITQETQYF. This sequence joins TRBV5-1 and TRBJ2-5; no reliable D call. Trimming left V 4 bases short and J 1 base short, with 5 bases between. The CDR3 has 12 residues. Germline assignment: CDR1 SGHRS and CDR2 YFSETQ.

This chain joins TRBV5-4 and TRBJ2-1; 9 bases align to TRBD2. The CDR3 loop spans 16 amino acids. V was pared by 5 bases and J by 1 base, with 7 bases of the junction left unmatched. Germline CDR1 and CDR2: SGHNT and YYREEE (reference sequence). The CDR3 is CASSSSGDPSYNEQFF. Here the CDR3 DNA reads TGTGCCAGCAGTTCTAGCGGGGACCCTTCCTACAATGAGCAGTTCTTC. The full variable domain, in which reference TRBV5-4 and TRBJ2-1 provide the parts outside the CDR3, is ETGVTQSPTHLIKTRGQQVTLRCSSQSGHNTVSWYQQALGQGPQFIFQYYREEENGRGNFPPRFSGLQFPNYSSELNVNALELDDSALYLCASSSSGDPSYNEQFFGPGTRLTVL.

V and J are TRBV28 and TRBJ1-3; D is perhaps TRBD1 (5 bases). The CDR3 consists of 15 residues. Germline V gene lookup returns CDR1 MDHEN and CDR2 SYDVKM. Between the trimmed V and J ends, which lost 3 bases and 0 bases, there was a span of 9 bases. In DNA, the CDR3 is TGTGCCAGCAGTTTTCACGGGGGCTCTGGAAACACCATATATTTT. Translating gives CASSFHGGSGNTIYF.

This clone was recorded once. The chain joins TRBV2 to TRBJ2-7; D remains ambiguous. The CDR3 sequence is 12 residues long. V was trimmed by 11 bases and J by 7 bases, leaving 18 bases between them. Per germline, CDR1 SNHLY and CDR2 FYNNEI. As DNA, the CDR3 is TGTGCCGTCCAAGGGCTGATGGGGGAGCAGTACTTC. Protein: CAVQGLMGEQYF.

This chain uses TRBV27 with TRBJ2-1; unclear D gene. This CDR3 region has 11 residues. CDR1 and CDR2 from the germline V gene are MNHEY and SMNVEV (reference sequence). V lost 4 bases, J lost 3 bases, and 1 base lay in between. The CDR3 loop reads CASSYYNEQFF. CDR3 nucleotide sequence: TGTGCCAGCAGTTACTACAATGAGCAGTTCTTC.

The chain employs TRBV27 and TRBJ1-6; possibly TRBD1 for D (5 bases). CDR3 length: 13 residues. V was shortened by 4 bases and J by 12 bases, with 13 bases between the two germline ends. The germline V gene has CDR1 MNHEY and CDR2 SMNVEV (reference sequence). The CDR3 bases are TGTGCCAGCAGTTGGGGCAGGGAAAAACCCCTCCACTTT. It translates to CASSWGREKPLHF.

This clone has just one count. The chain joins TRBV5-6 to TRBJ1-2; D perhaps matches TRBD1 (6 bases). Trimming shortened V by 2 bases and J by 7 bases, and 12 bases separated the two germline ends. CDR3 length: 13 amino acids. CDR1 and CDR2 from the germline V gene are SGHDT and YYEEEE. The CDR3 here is CASSFWGRVGYTF. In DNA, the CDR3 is TGTGCCAGCAGCTTCTGGGGGCGGGTTGGCTACACCTTC.

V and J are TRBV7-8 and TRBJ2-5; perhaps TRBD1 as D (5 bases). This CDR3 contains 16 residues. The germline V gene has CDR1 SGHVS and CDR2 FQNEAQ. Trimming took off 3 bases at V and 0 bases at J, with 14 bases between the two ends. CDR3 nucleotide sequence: TGTGCCAGCAGCTTGGGAACAGGCCTGTACCAAGAGACCCAGTACTTC. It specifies CASSLGTGLYQETQYF.

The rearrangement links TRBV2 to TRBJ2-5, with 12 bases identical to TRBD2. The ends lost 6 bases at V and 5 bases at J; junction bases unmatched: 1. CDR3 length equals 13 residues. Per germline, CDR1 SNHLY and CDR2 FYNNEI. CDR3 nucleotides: TGTGCCAGCAGCCTAGCGGGGGGGGAGACCCAGTACTTC. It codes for CASSLAGGETQYF.

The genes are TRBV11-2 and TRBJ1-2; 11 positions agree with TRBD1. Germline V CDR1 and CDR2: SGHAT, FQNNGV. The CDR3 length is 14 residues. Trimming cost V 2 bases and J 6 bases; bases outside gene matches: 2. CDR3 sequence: CASSLMGQGDGYTF. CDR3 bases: TGTGCCAGCAGCTTAATGGGACAGGGGGATGGCTACACCTTC. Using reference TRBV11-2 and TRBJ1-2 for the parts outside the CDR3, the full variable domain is EAGVAQSPRYKIIEKRQSVAFWCNPISGHATLYWYQQILGQGPKLLIQFQNNGVVDDSQLPKDRFSAERLKGVDSTLKIQPAKLEDSAVYLCASSLMGQGDGYTFGSGTRLTVV.

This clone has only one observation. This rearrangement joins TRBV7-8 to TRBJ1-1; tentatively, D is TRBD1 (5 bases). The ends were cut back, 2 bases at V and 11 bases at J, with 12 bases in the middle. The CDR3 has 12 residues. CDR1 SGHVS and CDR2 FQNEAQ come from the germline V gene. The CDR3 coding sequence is TGTGCCAGCAGCTTAAAGGGGCTGCAGGCTTTCTTT. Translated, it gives CASSLKGLQAFF.

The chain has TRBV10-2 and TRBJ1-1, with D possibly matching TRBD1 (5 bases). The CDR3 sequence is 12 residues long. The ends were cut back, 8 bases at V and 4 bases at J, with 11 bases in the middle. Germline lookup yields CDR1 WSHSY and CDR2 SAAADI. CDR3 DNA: TGCGCCAGCCGTGGTGGGGGCACTGAAGCTTTCTTT. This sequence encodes CASRGGGTEAFF.